The rows below give T cell receptor beta chains drawn from one sample of a study of tumor-infiltrating lymphocytes in primary liver carcinoma. TCRdb passed the multiplex PCR reads through MiXCR, listing each CDR3 protein once. The sample records approximately 300,000 distinct CDR3 sequences, 55% to 65% being singletons. Sequenced sample: peripheral blood. The receptors were gathered from a man aged 35-49 years with primary liver carcinoma and hepatitis B virus infection. Each CDR3 is given with its conserved first and last residue. The D gene is left open where the match is weak. Rows may omit the clone size; those that give it use once, few, many or a size class.

TRBJ2-1 | . | 16 | few | TRBV6-1 | CASSYLPDSSYNEQFF | TGTGCCAGCAGCTACCTCCCGGACAGTTCCTACAATGAGCAGTTCTTC
TRBJ1-1 | TRBD1 | 15 | . | TRBV28 | CASSFGQARATEAFF | TGTGCCAGCAGCTTCGGACAGGCCCGGGCCACTGAAGCTTTCTTT
TRBJ2-4 | TRBD1 | 16 | . | TRBV11-2 | CTSGPRGGRAANIQYF | TGTACCAGCGGCCCGAGAGGGGGCAGAGCGGCGAACATTCAGTACTTC
TRBJ1-2 | . | 13 | . | TRBV6-6 | CPSSRRAGDGYIF | TGTCCCAGCAGTCGGAGGGCGGGGGACGGCTACATCTTC
TRBJ2-7 | . | 13 | . | TRBV11-1 | CASSTARGYEHYF | TGTGCCAGCAGCACAGCCCGGGGCTACGAGCATTACTTC
TRBJ1-1 | TRBD1 | 15 | . | TRBV12-3/TRBV12-4 | CASSPRGQVNTEAFF | TGTGCCAGCAGTCCCAGGGGGCAAGTGAACACTGAAGCTTTCTTT
TRBJ2-7 | . | 15 | few | TRBV11-2 | CASSSMWGRDHEQYF | TGTGCCAGCAGCTCCATGTGGGGGAGAGACCACGAGCAGTACTTC
TRBJ1-2 | TRBD1 | 15 | . | TRBV6-1 | CASSEEQGINYGYTF | TGTGCCAGCAGTGAGGAACAGGGGATAAACTATGGCTACACCTTC
TRBJ2-3 | TRBD2 | 17 | . | TRBV4-1 | CASSQDPSGRPADTQYF | TGCGCCAGCAGCCAAGACCCTAGCGGGAGACCTGCAGATACGCAGTATTTT
TRBJ1-5 | TRBD1 | 14 | few | TRBV5-1 | CASSDGQGGLPQHF | TGCGCCAGCAGCGACGGACAGGGCGGCCTGCCCCAGCATTTT
TRBJ2-7 | . | 13 | . | TRBV4-2 | CVSSLEKESEQYF | TGTGTCAGCAGCTTAGAGAAGGAGAGCGAGCAGTACTTC
TRBJ2-2 | TRBD2 | 16 | many | TRBV11-2 | CASSLAPGLAPGELFF | TGTGCCAGCAGCTTAGCACCTGGACTAGCGCCTGGGGAGCTGTTTTTT
TRBJ1-4 | . | 12 | . | TRBV11-2 | CAGSLDEGQLFF | TGTGCCGGCAGCTTAGACGAGGGACAACTGTTTTTT
TRBJ1-1 | . | 15 | . | TRBV12-3/TRBV12-4 | CASISYGFGNTEAFF | TGTGCCAGCATATCTTACGGCTTTGGGAACACTGAAGCTTTCTTT
TRBJ1-1 | . | 13 | . | TRBV6-2/TRBV6-3 | CASRLTENIEAFF | TGTGCCAGTCGACTGACAGAAAACATTGAAGCTTTCTTT
TRBJ1-2 | . | 14 | . | TRBV29-1 | CSVLPDRNINGYTF | TGCAGCGTCCTCCCTGACAGGAACATAAATGGCTACACCTTC
TRBJ2-7 | TRBD2 | 15 | once | TRBV6-1 | CANNIGTSGGYEQYF | TGTGCCAACAATATTGGGACTAGCGGAGGCTATGAGCAGTACTTC